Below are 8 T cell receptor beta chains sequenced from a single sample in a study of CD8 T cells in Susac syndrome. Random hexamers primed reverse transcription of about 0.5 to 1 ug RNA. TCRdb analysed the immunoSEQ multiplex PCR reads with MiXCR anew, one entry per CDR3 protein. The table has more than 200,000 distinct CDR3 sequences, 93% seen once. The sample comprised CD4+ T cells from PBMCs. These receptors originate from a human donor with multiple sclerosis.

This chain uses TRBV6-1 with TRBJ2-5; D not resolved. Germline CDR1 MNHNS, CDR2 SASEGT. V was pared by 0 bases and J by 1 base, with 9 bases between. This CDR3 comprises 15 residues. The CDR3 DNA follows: TGTGCCAGCAGTGAAGCGGTACGCACCCAAGAGACCCAGTACTTC. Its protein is CASSEAVRTQETQYF.

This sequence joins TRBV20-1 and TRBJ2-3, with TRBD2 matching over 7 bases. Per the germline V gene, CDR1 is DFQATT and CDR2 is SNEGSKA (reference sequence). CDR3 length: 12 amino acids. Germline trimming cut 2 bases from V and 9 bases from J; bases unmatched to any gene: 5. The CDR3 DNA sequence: TGCAGTGCTAGACGGGCGGGAGAAACGCAGTATTTT. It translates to CSARRAGETQYF.

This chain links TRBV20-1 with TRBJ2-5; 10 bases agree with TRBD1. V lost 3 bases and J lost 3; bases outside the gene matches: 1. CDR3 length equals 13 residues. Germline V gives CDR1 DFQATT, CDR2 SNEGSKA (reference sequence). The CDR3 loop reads CSASGTGEETQYF. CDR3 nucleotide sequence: TGCAGTGCTAGCGGGACAGGGGAAGAGACCCAGTACTTC.

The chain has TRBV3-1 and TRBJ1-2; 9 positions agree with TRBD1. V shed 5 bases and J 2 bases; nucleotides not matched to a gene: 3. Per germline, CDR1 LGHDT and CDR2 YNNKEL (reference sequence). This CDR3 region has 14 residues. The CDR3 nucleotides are TGTGCCAGCAGCGGGACAGGGTCCAACTATGGCTACACCTTC. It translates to CASSGTGSNYGYTF.

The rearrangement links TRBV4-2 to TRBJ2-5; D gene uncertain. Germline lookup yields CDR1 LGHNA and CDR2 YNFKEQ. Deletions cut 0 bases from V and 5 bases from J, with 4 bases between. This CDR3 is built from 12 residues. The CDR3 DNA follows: TGTGCCAGCAGCCAAGATATGGAGACCCAGTACTTC. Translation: CASSQDMETQYF.

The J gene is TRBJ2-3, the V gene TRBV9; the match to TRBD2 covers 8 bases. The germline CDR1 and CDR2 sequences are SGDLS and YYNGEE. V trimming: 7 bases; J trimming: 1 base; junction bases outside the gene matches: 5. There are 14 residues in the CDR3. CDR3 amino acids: CASGTSGGTDTQYF. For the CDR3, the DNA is TGTGCCAGCGGTACTAGCGGAGGCACAGATACGCAGTATTTT.

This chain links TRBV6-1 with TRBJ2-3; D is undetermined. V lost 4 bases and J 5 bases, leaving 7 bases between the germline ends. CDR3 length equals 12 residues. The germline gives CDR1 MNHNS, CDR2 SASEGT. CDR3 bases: TGTGCCAGCAGTGTGTGGAGAGATACGCAGTATTTT. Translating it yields CASSVWRDTQYF.

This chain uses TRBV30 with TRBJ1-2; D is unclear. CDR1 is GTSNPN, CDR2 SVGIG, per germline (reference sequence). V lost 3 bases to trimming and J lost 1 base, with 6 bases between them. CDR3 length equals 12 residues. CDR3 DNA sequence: TGTGCCTGGAGGAAGAATAACTATGGCTACACCTTC. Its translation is CAWRKNNYGYTF.